The clone carrying this TCR beta chain was seen more than once but under ten times. Assay used: immunoSEQ multiplex PCR; TCRdb lists only in-frame clones, some missing. Seen here are 350,000 to 400,000 clones, 85% to 90% observed once, and the top ten hold 0.9% to 1.1%. This sample was taken from a study of blood T cell repertoires in COVID-19. Study-level information: Samples came from the United States, Italy and Spain, spanning acute and convalescent COVID-19.

Cohort 3 recovered donors had two negative PCRs, clearance, or symptom resolution. The V and J ends lost 4 bases and 8 bases, in that order; junction bases with no gene match: 2. This CDR3 has 12 amino acids. The germline V gene has CDR1 KGHSY and CDR2 FQNENV. The TCR comes from a man between 18 and 35 years old who had recovered from COVID-19. The chain is built from TRBV16 and TRBJ1-2; 9 positions agree with TRBD1. The material sequenced was PBMCs or T cells enriched from blood (not recorded which). CDR3 sequence: CASSPGTGGYTF. Here the CDR3 DNA reads TGTGCCAGCAGCCCTGGGACAGGGGGCTACACCTTC.